The next 9 T cell receptor beta chains were all read from a single sample in a study of T cell responses to AZD1222 COVID-19 vaccine. Using immunoSEQ multiplex PCR, the repertoire was profiled, and TCRdb retains in-frame clones only, with some absent. This table holds 90,000 to 100,000 clones, around nine tenths found once. The sample here was peripheral blood, taken on day 0 of AZD1222 vaccination. The receptors shown here come from an adult in good health.

The chain combines TRBV19 with TRBJ1-2; 8 positions agree with TRBD1. The length of the CDR3 is 15 residues. Germline CDR1 LNHDA, CDR2 SQIVND (reference sequence). Losses at the gene ends were 5 bases for V and 4 bases for J; bases not matched to a gene: 9. The CDR3 here is CASSPDRAALYGYTF. The CDR3 DNA reads as TGTGCCAGTAGTCCGGACAGGGCAGCCCTCTATGGCTACACCTTC. The variable domain in full, with the rest retrieved from reference TRBV19 and TRBJ1-2, is DGGITQSPKYLFRKEGQNVTLSCEQNLNHDAMYWYRQDPGQGLRLIYYSQIVNDFQKGDIAEGYSVSREKKESFPLTVTSAQKNPTAFYLCASSPDRAALYGYTFGSGTRLTVV.

V usage is TRBV20-1 and J usage is TRBJ2-2, with TRBD2 matching 13 bases. The germline V gene has CDR1 DFQATT and CDR2 SNEGSKA (reference sequence). The CDR3 consists of 16 residues. The V and J ends lost 3 bases and 3 bases, in that order; junction bases with no gene match: 4. The CDR3, as DNA: TGCAGTGCTAGTCCACTAGCGGGAGGGGACACCGGGGAGCTGTTTTTT. Residues: CSASPLAGGDTGELFF.

CDR3 amino acids: CASSGQISNQPQHF. DNA for the CDR3: TGTGCCAGCAGTGGACAGATTAGCAATCAGCCCCAGCATTTT. The chain joins TRBV2 to TRBJ1-5, with a weak D call TRBD1 (5 bases). Germline V CDR1 and CDR2: SNHLY, FYNNEI. The CDR3 is 14 residues long. V gave up 4 bases and J gave up 0 bases, with 7 bases separating them.

J is TRBJ2-2 and V is TRBV11-2, with TRBD2 matching over 10 bases. This CDR3 has 15 residues. V shed 4 bases and J 5 bases; nucleotides not matched to a gene: 4. Germline CDR1 SGHAT, CDR2 FQNNGV. For the CDR3, the DNA is TGTGCCAGCAGCTCTAGCGGGAGTCGGACCGGGGAGCTGTTTTTT. This translates into CASSSSGSRTGELFF.

This clone was seen once. The chain is built from TRBV28 and TRBJ2-7; D gene unclear. Germline assignment: CDR1 MDHEN and CDR2 SYDVKM. The V and J ends lost 2 bases and 5 bases respectively, with 19 bases between them. CDR3 size: 16 residues. The CDR3 sequence is CASSLGVRFGLDEQYF. The CDR3 coding sequence is TGTGCCAGCAGTTTAGGGGTAAGGTTCGGTTTGGACGAGCAGTACTTC.

Here the CDR3 DNA reads TGTGCCAGCAGTGAAGAATGGGCTAGCGGGAGTAATGAGCAGTTCTTC. Encoded protein: CASSEEWASGSNEQFF. This sequence joins TRBV2 and TRBJ2-1, with 10 bases aligning to TRBD2. The CDR3 has 16 residues. V lost 1 base to trimming and J lost 7 bases; unmatched junction nucleotides: 7. CDR1 and CDR2 (germline): SNHLY, FYNNEI. The full variable domain, with the rest looked up from reference TRBV2 and TRBJ2-1, is EPEVTQTPSHQVTQMGQEVILRCVPISNHLYFYWYRQILGQKVEFLVSFYNNEISEKSEIFDDQFSVERPDGSNFTLKIRSTKLEDSAMYFCASSEEWASGSNEQFFGPGTRLTVL.

The rearrangement uses TRBV30 and TRBJ1-6; 10 bases line up with TRBD1. The CDR3 contains 15 residues. Trimming cost V 5 bases and J 6 bases; bases outside gene matches: 7. Germline loops: CDR1 GTSNPN, CDR2 SVGIG (reference sequence). CDR3 in DNA: TGTGCCTGGCATCCCGGGGACAGGGGTAATTCACCCCTCCACTTT. Translated, it gives CAWHPGDRGNSPLHF. Combining the CDR3 with reference TRBV30 and TRBJ1-6 gives the whole variable domain SQTIHQWPATLVQPVGSPLSLECTVEGTSNPNLYWYRQAAGRGLQLLFYSVGIGQISSEVPQNLSASRPQDRQFILSSKKLLLSDSGFYLCAWHPGDRGNSPLHFGNGTRLTVT.

The V call is TRBV3-1 (or the pseudogene TRBV3-2), the J call TRBJ2-1, with D maybe TRBD1 (5 bases). V shed 5 bases and J shed 0 bases, with 11 bases lying between them. This CDR3 is 15 amino acids long. Germline V lookup: CDR1 LGHDT, CDR2 YNNKEL (reference sequence). The CDR3 DNA follows: TGTGCCAGCAGCGAGGACACCCGCTCCTACAATGAGCAGTTCTTC. This sequence encodes CASSEDTRSYNEQFF.

The V call is TRBV7-9, the J call TRBJ1-1; TRBD1 is a possible D gene (6 bases). V was cut by 2 bases and J by 4 bases, with 11 bases left in between. This CDR3 comprises 14 residues. Germline CDR1 SEHNR, CDR2 FQNEAQ (reference sequence). The CDR3, as DNA: TGTGCCAGCAGCTTAATGTCCAGGGGCACTGAAGCTTTCTTT. It yields the protein CASSLMSRGTEAFF.